The text below deals with one T cell receptor (beta chain). As yet, its antigen is unknown. Germline values: CDR1 MDHEN, CDR2 SYDVKM. This CDR3 region has 13 residues. J gave up 7 bases and V 10 bases, and 10 bases lay outside the gene matches. Repertoires were generated with immunoSEQ multiplex PCR, while TCRdb's copy carries only in-frame clones and drops some. The data show some 110,000 clones, approximately 92% seen once. The sample originates from a study of T cell responses to AZD1222 COVID-19 vaccine. Study-wide results and limits: None of the repertoires were sampled until the peak T cell response had passed. The span of vaccine-associated CD4 TCRs extended across spike, with dominance at 160-218 and 743-854.

This material consisted of peripheral blood, taken on day 0 of AZD1222 vaccination. V and J are TRBV28 and TRBJ1-2; 9 positions agree with TRBD1. The receptor's source is an adult in good health. The CDR3 DNA reads TGTGCCACACGGGGGACAGGGTGGAGTGGCTACACCTTC. It encodes CATRGTGWSGYTF.